This TCR beta chain was identified in a study of T cells in Graves' hyperthyroidism and ophthalmopathy (dated by TCRdb to between 2019 and 2020). Regarding the research as a whole: To identify TCR V-J signatures that set the groups apart, the researchers used a discovery cohort of about a hundred patients, made up of roughly 45 with Graves' ophthalmopathy and 57 with stable Graves' hyperthyroidism. Whether ophthalmopathy could be predicted prospectively was tested in an independent validation cohort made up of approximately 19 hyperthyroidism patients plus 17 patients who later progressed to ophthalmopathy. The 90 to 100 discovery patients were randomly split 7:3 into training and test sets. Thyroid tissue and blood T-cell repertoires from about six Graves' hyperthyroidism patients were also compared in the study. Following sampling, methimazole starting at 30 mg daily was given to hyperthyroidism patients, and high-dose intravenous methylprednisolone was given to ophthalmopathy patients. The paper describes TCR Vbeta CDR3 sequencing of some 130 peripheral blood samples, made up of 40 to 45 ophthalmopathy patients, around 78 hyperthyroidism patients and around 17 progressor patients.

This clonotype has just a few counts. Its antigen remains undetermined. The junction differs from germline at one of its ends, possibly a read error. The CDR3 goes from the cysteine to the phenylalanine over 11 residues. The read is trimmed to its CDR3 DNA, 33 bases read in frame from base 1. CDR1 and CDR2 are read off the germline V gene as MNHNS and SASEGT. The TCR beta CDR3 regions were amplified from RNA transcripts. A first-round RT-PCR of the TCR CDR3 used the HTBI primer set with the Qiagen OneStep RT-PCR kit. A second multiplex PCR round built the libraries, followed by size selection and purification. Libraries were sequenced paired-end with 100 bp reads on an Illumina HiSeq2000. Per the authors' processing: Raw data were processed with SOAPnuke, discarding reads with adapters, uncalled bases, mean Phred below 15, or no exact constant-primer or identifier match. High-quality paired reads were merged using COPE v1.2.5, and each unique nucleotide sequence was defined as a clonotype. Clonotypes were aligned to IMGT TRBV, TRBD and TRBJ reference segments using MiTCR v1.1. Only V-J combinations with frequency above 0.0001, covering 99% to 99.2% of repertoires, were analysed. A TCS score was defined as the ratio between F50 (clonal expansion) and ExV (chaos), using BLOSUM62-based TCRdist between CDR3 peptides within each V-J. Welch's t-statistics and random forest reduced around 550 V-J features to 13, which were used in a naive Bayes classifier (R e1071). The similarity between thyroid and blood repertoires was quantified using the Morisita-Horn index. TCRdb redid the processing of the public reads, applying fastp at Q25 and MiXCR, and retained in-frame beta chains. Duplicate CDR3 protein sequences are folded into a single record with the most common DNA and genes. The V and J calls and clone size come from TCRdb's table, not from the authors' own analysis. Within this sample are around 660,000 distinct CDR3 sequences, with approximately 42% of them counted one time only. The ten biggest clones cover less than 9% of the sample.

Patients with uncontrolled infections, other autoimmune diseases, pregnancy or lactation were excluded. Diagnoses were based on clinical symptoms, serum thyroxine and TRAb, thyroid ultrasound and orbital computed tomography. Total RNA was extracted with Trizol reagent, and quality was checked on an Agilent 2100 Bioanalyzer. What the work shows at the level of the full study, not this receptor alone: Blood samples also contained most of the expanded thyroid clonotypes (frequency above 0.001), which suggests that blood repertoires may reflect thyroid immune responses. No statistical method was used to set the sample size in advance, and investigators knew the group allocation. In validation, the model predicted progression to ophthalmopathy with approximately 70% sensitivity and around 72% specificity, a median of about six months before onset. In cross-validation, a model built on a 13 V-J signature told ophthalmopathy apart from stable hyperthyroidism with just under 90% sensitivity and about 81% specificity, and in testing the same model reached 80%/75%.

The sequence links TRBV6-1 to TRBJ1-1; no D segment can be confidently identified. The clonotype originates from an adult man with Graves' disease, either hyperthyroidism or ophthalmopathy (not recorded which). The sequencing sample was made of peripheral blood or thyroid tissue (not recorded which). The CDR3 region has the sequence CASSVYTKAFF. The bases read TGTGCCAGCAGTGTGTACACTAAAGCTTTCTTT.